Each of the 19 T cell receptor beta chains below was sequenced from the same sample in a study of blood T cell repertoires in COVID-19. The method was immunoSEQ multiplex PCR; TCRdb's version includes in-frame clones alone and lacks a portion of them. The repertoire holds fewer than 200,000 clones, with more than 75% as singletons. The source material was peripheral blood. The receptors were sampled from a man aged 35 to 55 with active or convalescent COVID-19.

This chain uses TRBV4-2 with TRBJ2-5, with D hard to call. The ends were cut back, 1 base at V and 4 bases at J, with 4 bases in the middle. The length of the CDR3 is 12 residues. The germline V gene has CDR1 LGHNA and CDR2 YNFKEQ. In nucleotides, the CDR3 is TGTGCCAGCAGCCAAGCGGGAGAGACCCAGTACTTC. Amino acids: CASSQAGETQYF.

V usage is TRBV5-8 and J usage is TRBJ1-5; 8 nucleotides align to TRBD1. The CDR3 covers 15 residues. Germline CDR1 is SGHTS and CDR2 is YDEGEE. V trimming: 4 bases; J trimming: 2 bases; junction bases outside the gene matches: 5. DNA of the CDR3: TGTGCCAGCAGCAGAACAGGGGGTGGCAATCAGCCCCAGCATTTT. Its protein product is CASSRTGGGNQPQHF.

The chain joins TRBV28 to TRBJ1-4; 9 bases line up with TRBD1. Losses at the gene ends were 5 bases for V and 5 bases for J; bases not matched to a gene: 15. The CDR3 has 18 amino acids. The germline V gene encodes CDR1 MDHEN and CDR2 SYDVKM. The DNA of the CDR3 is TGTGCCAGCAGTGCTATGACAGGGGGGGGATACGGGAATGAAAAACTGTTTTTT. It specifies CASSAMTGGGYGNEKLFF.

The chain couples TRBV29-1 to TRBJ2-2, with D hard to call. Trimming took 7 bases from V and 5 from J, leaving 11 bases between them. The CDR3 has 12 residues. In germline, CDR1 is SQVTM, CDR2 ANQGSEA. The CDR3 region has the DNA TGCAGCGCATCCGGGTCAACCGGGGAGCTGTTTTTT. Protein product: CSASGSTGELFF.

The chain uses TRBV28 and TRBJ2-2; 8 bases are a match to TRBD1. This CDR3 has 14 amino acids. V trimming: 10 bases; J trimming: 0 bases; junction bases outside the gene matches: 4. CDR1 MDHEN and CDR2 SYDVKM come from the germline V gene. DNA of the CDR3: TGTGCCATCAAGGACAGGGCGAACACCGGGGAGCTGTTTTTT. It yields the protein CAIKDRANTGELFF.

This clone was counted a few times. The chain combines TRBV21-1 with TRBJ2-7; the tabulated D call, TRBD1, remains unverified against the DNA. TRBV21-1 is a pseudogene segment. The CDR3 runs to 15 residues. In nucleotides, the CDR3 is TGTGCCAGCAGCAAAGAGGGACAGCGTTCCTACGAGCAGTACTTC. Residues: CASSKEGQRSYEQYF.

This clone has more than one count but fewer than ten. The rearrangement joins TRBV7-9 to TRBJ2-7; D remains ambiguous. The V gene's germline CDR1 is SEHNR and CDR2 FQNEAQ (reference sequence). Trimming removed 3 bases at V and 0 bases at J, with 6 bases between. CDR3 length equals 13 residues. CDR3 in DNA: TGTGCCAGCAGCTTTGGCAGCTCCTACGAGCAGTACTTC. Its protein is CASSFGSSYEQYF.

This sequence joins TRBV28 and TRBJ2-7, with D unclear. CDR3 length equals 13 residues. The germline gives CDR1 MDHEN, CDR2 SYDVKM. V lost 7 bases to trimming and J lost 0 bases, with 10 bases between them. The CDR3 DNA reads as TGTGCCAGCAACCCACCGAGCTCCTACGAGCAGTACTTC. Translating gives CASNPPSSYEQYF.

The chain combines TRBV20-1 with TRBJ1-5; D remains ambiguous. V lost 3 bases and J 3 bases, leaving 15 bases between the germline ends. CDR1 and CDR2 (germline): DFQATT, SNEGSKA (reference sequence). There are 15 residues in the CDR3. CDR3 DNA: TGCAGTGCTAGTATCTGGCAGGAAGTCAATCAGCCCCAGCATTTT. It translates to CSASIWQEVNQPQHF.

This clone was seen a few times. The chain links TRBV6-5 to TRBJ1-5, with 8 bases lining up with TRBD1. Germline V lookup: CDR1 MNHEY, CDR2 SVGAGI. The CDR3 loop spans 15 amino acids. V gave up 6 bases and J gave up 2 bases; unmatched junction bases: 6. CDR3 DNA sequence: TGTGCCAGCAGCACGGGACAGGCGGGCAATCAGCCCCAGCATTTT. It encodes CASSTGQAGNQPQHF.

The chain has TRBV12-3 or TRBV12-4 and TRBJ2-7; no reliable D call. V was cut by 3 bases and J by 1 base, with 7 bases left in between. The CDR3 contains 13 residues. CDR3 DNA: TGTGCCAGCAGTTTTCTATATTCCTACGAGCAGTACTTC. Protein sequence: CASSFLYSYEQYF.

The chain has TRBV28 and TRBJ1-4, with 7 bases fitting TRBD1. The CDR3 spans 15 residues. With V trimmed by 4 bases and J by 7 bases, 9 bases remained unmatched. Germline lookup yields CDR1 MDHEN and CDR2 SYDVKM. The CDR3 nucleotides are TGTGCCAGCAGTTCACCGGACAGGCGGTCTGAAAAACTGTTTTTT. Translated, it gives CASSSPDRRSEKLFF.

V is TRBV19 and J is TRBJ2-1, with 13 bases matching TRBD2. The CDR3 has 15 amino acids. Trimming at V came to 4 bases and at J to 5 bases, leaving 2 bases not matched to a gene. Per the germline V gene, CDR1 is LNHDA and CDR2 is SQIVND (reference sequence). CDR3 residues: CASSTGTSGDNEQFF. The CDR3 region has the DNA TGTGCCAGTAGTACCGGGACTAGCGGGGACAATGAGCAGTTCTTC.

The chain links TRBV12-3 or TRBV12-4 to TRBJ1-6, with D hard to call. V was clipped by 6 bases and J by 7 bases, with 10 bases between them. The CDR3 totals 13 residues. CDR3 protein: CASSLGANSPLHF. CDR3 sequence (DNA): TGTGCCAGCAGCCTCGGTGCCAATTCACCCCTCCACTTT.

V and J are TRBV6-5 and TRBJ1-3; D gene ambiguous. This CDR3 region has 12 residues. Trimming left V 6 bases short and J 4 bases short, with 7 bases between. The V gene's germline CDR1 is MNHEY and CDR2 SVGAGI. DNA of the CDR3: TGTGCCAGCAGGACGGAGGGAAACACCATATATTTT. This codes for CASRTEGNTIYF.

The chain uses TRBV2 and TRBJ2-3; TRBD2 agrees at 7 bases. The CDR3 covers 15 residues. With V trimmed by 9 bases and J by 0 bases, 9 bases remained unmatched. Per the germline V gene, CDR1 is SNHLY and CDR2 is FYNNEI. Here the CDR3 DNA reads TGTGCCAGAAAAGGAAGCGGGGTTAGCACAGATACGCAGTATTTT. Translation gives CARKGSGVSTDTQYF.

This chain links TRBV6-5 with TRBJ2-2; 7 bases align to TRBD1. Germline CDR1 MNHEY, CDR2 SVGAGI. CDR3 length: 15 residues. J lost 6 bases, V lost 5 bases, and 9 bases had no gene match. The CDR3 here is CASSPPGGLAGELFF. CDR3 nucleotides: TGTGCCAGCAGTCCGCCAGGGGGATTAGCCGGGGAGCTGTTTTTT.

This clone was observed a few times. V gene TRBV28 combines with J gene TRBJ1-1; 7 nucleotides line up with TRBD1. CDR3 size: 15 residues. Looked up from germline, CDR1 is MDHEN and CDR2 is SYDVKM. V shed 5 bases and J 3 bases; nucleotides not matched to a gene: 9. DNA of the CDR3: TGTGCCAGCAGTCCCATTGACAGGGATGACACTGAAGCTTTCTTT. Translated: CASSPIDRDDTEAFF.

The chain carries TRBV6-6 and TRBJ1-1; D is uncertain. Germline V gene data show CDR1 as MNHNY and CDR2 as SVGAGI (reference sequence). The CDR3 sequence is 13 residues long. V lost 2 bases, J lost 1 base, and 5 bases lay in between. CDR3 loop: CASSYNGNTEAFF. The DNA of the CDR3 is TGTGCCAGCAGTTACAACGGGAACACTGAAGCTTTCTTT.